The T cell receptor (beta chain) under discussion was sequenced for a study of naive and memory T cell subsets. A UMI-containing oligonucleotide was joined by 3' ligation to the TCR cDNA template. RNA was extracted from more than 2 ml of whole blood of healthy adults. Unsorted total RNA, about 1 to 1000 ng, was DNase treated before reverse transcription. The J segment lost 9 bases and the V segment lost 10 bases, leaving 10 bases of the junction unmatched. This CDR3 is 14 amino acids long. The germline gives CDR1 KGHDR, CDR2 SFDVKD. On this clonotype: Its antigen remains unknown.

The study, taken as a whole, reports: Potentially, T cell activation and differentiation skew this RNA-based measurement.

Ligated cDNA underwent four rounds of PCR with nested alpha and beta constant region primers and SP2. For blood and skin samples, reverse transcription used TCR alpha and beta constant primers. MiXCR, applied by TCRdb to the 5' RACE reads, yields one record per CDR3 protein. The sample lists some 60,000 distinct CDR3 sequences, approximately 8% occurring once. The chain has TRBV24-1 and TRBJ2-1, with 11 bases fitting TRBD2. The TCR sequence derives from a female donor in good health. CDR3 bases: TGTGCCACAGCTCTTAGCGGGGGGGCGGGTGAGCAGTTCTTC. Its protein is CATALSGGAGEQFF.